The sequence of this T cell receptor (beta chain) was determined in a study of beta chain features in type 1 diabetes. Study-wide findings and caveats: The naive, central memory and Treg TCRB repertoires showed an apparent similarity that was greater among patients than among healthy donors.

The germline V gene encodes CDR1 SGHRS and CDR2 YFSETQ. J was trimmed by 6 bases and V by 0 bases; bases with no gene match: 11. This CDR3 is built from 17 residues. This clone was observed a handful of times. What it binds is not known. The authors reverse transcribed all of the isolated RNA, so sequencing captured expressed TCRB transcripts. Samples of naive, central memory and regulatory T cells yielded a mean of about 3.5 million reads. Libraries were prepared by immunoSEQ multiplex PCR; TCRdb keeps only in-frame clonotypes and omits some of them. Found here are about 180,000 clones, about 13% of them singletons; the top ten hold 0.62%.

This sequence joins TRBV5-1 and TRBJ2-3; 9 nucleotides agree with TRBD2. Sequenced material: central memory CD4+ T cells from blood. The TCR originated in a young woman in good health. CDR3 sequence reads: CASSLAIGSGRSDTQYF. CDR3 in DNA: TGCGCCAGCAGCTTGGCCATTGGTAGCGGGAGATCGGATACGCAGTATTTT.